This TCR beta chain was sequenced for a study of cytomegalovirus exposure and HLA in healthy donors. Overall study findings and caveats: The study found most TCR sequences rare, yet found some public TCRs in many donors.

TCRdb's table, derived via immunoSEQ multiplex PCR, lists solely in-frame clones and lacks some. The sample records 140,000 to 150,000 clones, roughly 93% being singletons. CDR1 is LNHDA and CDR2 is SQIVND in the germline V gene (reference sequence). Trimming stripped 3 bases from V and 2 bases from J, with 10 bases between. The CDR3 extends over 15 amino acids. Concerning this clone itself: Its antigen is not known.

This receptor was taken from a man younger than 35 in good health and CMV-seropositive. V is TRBV19 and J is TRBJ2-2; D uncertain. The sequenced sample consisted of PBMCs. As DNA, the CDR3 is TGTGCCAGTAGTATCACCGCTACTAACACCGGGGAGCTGTTTTTT. This translates into CASSITATNTGELFF. Variable domain in full (rest from reference TRBV19 and TRBJ2-2): DGGITQSPKYLFRKEGQNVTLSCEQNLNHDAMYWYRQDPGQGLRLIYYSQIVNDFQKGDIAEGYSVSREKKESFPLTVTSAQKNPTAFYLCASSITATNTGELFFGEGSRLTVL.